This TCR beta chain came from a study of blood T cell repertoires in COVID-19. This CDR3 has 15 residues. The V segment lost 5 bases and the J segment 7 bases; nucleotides outside the gene matches: 13. Germline V gene data show CDR1 as SGHTA and CDR2 as FQGNSA. As processed by the authors: Estimation of nucleated cell counts was performed using reference gene primer amplification. Produced via immunoSEQ multiplex PCR; TCRdb's table is partial and in-frame only. The DNA was the basis for D and trimming; V, J and clone size are from that table. The top ten clones hold less than 6.5% of a sample with about 150,000 clones, around 88% of them seen once.

This chain uses TRBV7-2 with TRBJ2-7, with TRBD2 matching over 8 bases. Material: peripheral blood. This receptor was obtained from a human donor in a cohort sampled during active COVID-19. CDR3 loop: CASSDFSGALGEQYF. The CDR3 DNA is TGTGCCAGCAGCGATTTTAGCGGGGCCTTGGGGGAGCAGTACTTC.